The 31 T cell receptor beta chains below come from one sample, sequenced in a study of human T cells and chemical hapten exposure. TCRdb independently ran MiXCR on the RACE reads; one entry per CDR3 protein. The sample includes some 360,000 distinct CDR3 sequences, 5.1% of them seen just once. Time point noted: pre-sensitization, week 0. The treatment is: therapeutic diphenylcyclopropenone sensitization with weekly scalp DPC. Specimen: whole blood, collected in connection with sensitization to the hapten diphenylcyclopropenone (DPC). The source of these receptors is a woman aged 45-60 years with alopecia areata. Some clones in this sample may be carry-over from other donors' samples.

This clonotype was detected many times. V is TRBV7-2 and J is TRBJ2-3; 14 nucleotides line up with TRBD2. CDR1 and CDR2 from the germline V gene are SGHTA and FQGNSA. There are 16 residues in the CDR3. Trimming took 3 bases from V and 3 from J; bases not matched to a gene: 2. CDR3 residues: CASSLTSGGGTDTQYF. CDR3 nucleotide sequence: TGTGCCAGCAGCTTGACTAGCGGGGGGGGGACAGATACGCAGTATTTT.

At least ten counts were recorded for this clonotype. The V and J genes are TRBV28 and TRBJ2-5; D may correspond to TRBD1 or TRBD2 (5 bases each). This CDR3 comprises 16 residues. Germline CDR1 reads MDHEN; CDR2 reads SYDVKM. Trimming removed 5 bases at V and 4 bases at J, with 20 bases between. The CDR3 nucleotides are TGTGCCAGCAGTCCACATGGGGGTCTTGGGGGAGAGACCCAGTACTTC. Residues: CASSPHGGLGGETQYF.

The sample holds many counts of this clonotype. The genes are TRBV2 and TRBJ2-6; no definite D call. The CDR3 contains 13 residues. CDR1 is SNHLY and CDR2 is FYNNEI in the germline V gene. Trimming shortened V by 4 bases and J by 2 bases, and 3 bases separated the two germline ends. In nucleotides, the CDR3 is TGTGCCAGCAGTGTAGCTGGGGCCAACGTCCTGACTTTC. Translating it yields CASSVAGANVLTF.

This clonotype was picked up many times. CDR3 protein: CASSTGLAGSNEQFF. CDR3 in DNA: TGTGCCAGCAGCACGGGACTAGCGGGATCCAATGAGCAGTTCTTC. V and J are TRBV11-2 and TRBJ2-1, with 13 bases matching TRBD2. CDR1 and CDR2 from the germline V gene are SGHAT and FQNNGV. V lost 5 bases and J lost 6; bases outside the gene matches: 4. The CDR3 contains 15 residues.

In the case of this clonotype: This may be a read error: a much more frequent sequence differs by one nucleotide. V and J are TRBV7-9 and TRBJ2-1; D call uncertain. Germline V lookup: CDR1 SEHNR, CDR2 FQNEAQ (reference sequence). There are 13 residues in the CDR3. For the CDR3, the DNA is TGTGCCAGCAGCTCCAGCTCTTATTACGAGCTGTTCTTC. Protein: CASSSSSYYELFF.

This clonotype came up many times. The junction does not match germline at one end; this may be a read error. This sequence joins TRBV5-1 and TRBJ2-2, with 7 nucleotides matching TRBD1. This CDR3 has 13 amino acids. CDR1 and CDR2 (germline): SGHRS, YFSETQ. The CDR3 DNA follows: TGTGCCAGCAGTCCGACAGGGACCGGGGAGCTGTTTTTT. This encodes CASSPTGTGELFF.

This clonotype was seen repeatedly, ten times or more. This sequence joins TRBV27 and TRBJ2-1; 7 bases map to TRBD2. Germline lookup yields CDR1 MNHEY and CDR2 SMNVEV (reference sequence). The CDR3 runs 13 residues. CDR3 bases: TGTGTCTATGGAGCGGGAAGCAACAATGAGCAGTTCTTC. Its protein product is CVYGAGSNNEQFF.

CDR3 protein: CASSPGVTSTDTQYF. CDR3 coding DNA: TGTGCCAGCAGCCCGGGAGTTACTAGCACAGATACGCAGTATTTT. The chain has TRBV6-2 or TRBV6-3 and TRBJ2-3; perhaps TRBD2 as D (6 bases). Germline-derived CDR1 and CDR2 are MNHEY and SVGEGT. With 6 bases removed from V and 0 bases from J, the gap between germline ends came to 13 bases. CDR3 length equals 15 residues.

The table lists this clonotype with a few counts. DNA of the CDR3: TGCGCCAGCAGGCAGGGGGTCGCTGAAGCTTTCTTT. This gives the protein CASRQGVAEAFF. The genes are TRBV5-1 and TRBJ1-1; TRBD1 matches at 7 bases. CDR3 length: 12 amino acids. In germline, CDR1 is SGHRS, CDR2 YFSETQ. The junction had 4 bases not matched to a gene; V was cut back by 5 bases and J by 6 bases.

This clonotype was seen only a few times. V gene TRBV20-1 combines with J gene TRBJ2-7; 9 bases map to TRBD1. Germline assignment: CDR1 DFQATT and CDR2 SNEGSKA (reference sequence). The V segment lost 5 bases and the J segment 5 bases; nucleotides outside the gene matches: 13. The length of the CDR3 is 15 residues. CDR3 sequence: CSAWTGEGVMDEQYF. CDR3 in DNA: TGCAGTGCTTGGACAGGGGAAGGGGTTATGGACGAGCAGTACTTC.

The table lists this clonotype with many counts. The chain recombines TRBV12-3 or TRBV12-4 with TRBJ2-5; 9 bases align to TRBD1. The CDR3 runs 15 residues. The J segment lost 4 bases and the V segment lost 2 bases, leaving 5 bases of the junction unmatched. The CDR3 reads CASSLWDRAGETQYF. In DNA form, the CDR3 reads TGTGCCAGCAGTTTATGGGACAGGGCCGGAGAGACCCAGTACTTC.

At least ten counts were recorded for this clonotype. The rearrangement links TRBV7-9 to TRBJ1-1, with D possibly being TRBD1 (5 bases). The V gene lost 6 bases and the J gene lost 3 bases, with 23 bases spanning the gap. The CDR3 contains 17 residues. Looked up from germline, CDR1 is SEHNR and CDR2 is FQNEAQ (reference sequence). CDR3 amino acids: CASRLLIARGGDTEAFF. The CDR3 nucleotides are TGTGCCAGCAGACTCCTTATCGCGAGGGGAGGCGACACTGAAGCTTTCTTT.

J is TRBJ2-1 and V is TRBV5-4; TRBD2 might be the D (7 bases). Germline loops: CDR1 SGHNT, CDR2 YYREEE (reference sequence). Trimming pared 2 bases from V and 8 bases from J, leaving 20 bases between. The CDR3 runs to 16 residues. The CDR3 reads CASSLVGGAMSHEQFF. The CDR3 DNA follows: TGTGCCAGCAGCTTAGTAGGGGGGGCCATGTCCCATGAGCAGTTCTTC.

This clonotype was counted a few times. The rearrangement joins TRBV6-2 or TRBV6-3 to TRBJ1-1; possibly TRBD1 for D (5 bases). Germline lookup yields CDR1 MNHEY and CDR2 SVGEGT. V was trimmed by 10 bases and J by 0 bases, leaving 12 bases between them. The CDR3 covers 13 residues. The CDR3 spells CATREQMNTEAFF. CDR3 DNA sequence: TGTGCCACCAGGGAGCAGATGAACACTGAAGCTTTCTTT.

Many counts were recorded for this clonotype. The gene calls are TRBV4-3 and TRBJ2-7; possibly TRBD2 for D (5 bases). CDR1 is LGHNA, CDR2 YSLEER, per germline. Deletions cut 4 bases from V and 0 bases from J, with 16 bases between. The CDR3 length is 16 residues. This CDR3 reads CASSPQWSGSSYEQYF. CDR3 bases: TGCGCCAGCAGCCCTCAGTGGAGCGGTAGCTCCTACGAGCAGTACTTC.

This clonotype was observed many times. This CDR3 reads CAISDDNYNSPLHF. The CDR3 DNA reads as TGTGCCATCAGTGACGACAACTATAATTCACCCCTCCACTTT. The chain uses TRBV10-3 and TRBJ1-6; D remains unclear. From germline, CDR1 is ENHRY and CDR2 SYGVKD. The germline V and J ends were trimmed by 3 bases and 3 bases, with 6 bases remaining between them. The CDR3 is 14 residues long.

The rearrangement joins TRBV11-2 to TRBJ2-3; 9 bases line up with TRBD2. Germline values: CDR1 SGHAT, CDR2 FQNNGV. The CDR3 runs to 15 residues. J lost 4 bases, V lost 1 base, and 3 bases had no gene match. CDR3 sequence reads: CASSLGASGADTQYF. The CDR3 coding sequence is TGTGCCAGCAGCTTAGGGGCTAGCGGGGCAGATACGCAGTATTTT.

This clonotype was seen more than once but under ten times. The gene calls are TRBV4-2 and TRBJ2-2, with a possible D match to TRBD2 (7 bases). Trimming shortened V by 8 bases and J by 5 bases, and 18 bases separated the two germline ends. Germline lookup yields CDR1 LGHNA and CDR2 YNFKEQ. The CDR3 is 15 residues long. The CDR3 DNA follows: TGTGCCAGCGAAGGCGGGGGCGCGTTGACCGGGGAGCTGTTTTTT. This translates into CASEGGGALTGELFF.

This clonotype was picked up many times. The chain links TRBV5-4 to TRBJ1-1; D uncertain. The CDR3 length is 15 residues. Per the germline V gene, CDR1 is SGHNT and CDR2 is YYREEE (reference sequence). The V and J ends lost 2 bases and 0 bases respectively, with 11 bases between them. Here the CDR3 DNA reads TGTGCCAGCAGCTTTACCGGGATTATGAACACTGAAGCTTTCTTT. Amino acids: CASSFTGIMNTEAFF.

This clonotype was recorded a few times. The chain uses TRBV29-1 and TRBJ2-3, with 9 bases aligning to TRBD2. The CDR3 is 13 amino acids. V trimming: 1 base; J trimming: 4 bases; junction bases outside the gene matches: 0. Germline lookup yields CDR1 SQVTM and CDR2 ANQGSEA. The CDR3 region has the DNA TGCAGCGTTGAAGGGACTAGCGCAGATACGCAGTATTTT. Translation: CSVEGTSADTQYF.

This clonotype showed up many times. This sequence joins TRBV6-6 and TRBJ2-3; TRBD1 aligns across 9 bases. Trimming removed 9 bases from V and 2 bases from J; junction bases left unmatched: 6. The germline gives CDR1 MNHNY, CDR2 SVGAGI (reference sequence). The CDR3 is 14 amino acids. CDR3 nucleotide sequence: TGTGCCAGTACCCGGGACAGGGTCACAGATACGCAGTATTTT. This gives the protein CASTRDRVTDTQYF.

The V gene is TRBV9, the J gene TRBJ2-7, with 8 bases aligning to TRBD1. The trim removed 3 bases at V and 5 bases at J, leaving 4 bases unmatched. This CDR3 comprises 13 residues. Germline V lookup: CDR1 SGDLS, CDR2 YYNGEE. The CDR3: CASSEQGADEQYF. In DNA, the CDR3 is TGTGCCAGCAGCGAGCAGGGGGCTGACGAGCAGTACTTC.

This clonotype was observed at least ten times. The rearrangement links TRBV5-1 to TRBJ2-3; 7 bases agree with TRBD2. V lost 3 bases to trimming and J lost 5 bases; unmatched junction nucleotides: 9. Germline V lookup: CDR1 SGHRS, CDR2 YFSETQ. The CDR3 extends over 15 amino acids. CDR3: CASSYLAEQGDTQYF. CDR3 nucleotides: TGCGCCAGCAGCTACCTAGCGGAGCAGGGAGATACGCAGTATTTT.

This clonotype was found many times. The chain combines TRBV6-5 with TRBJ2-5, with 13 bases fitting TRBD2. Trimming took 4 bases from V and 5 from J; bases not matched to a gene: 4. Germline CDR1 and CDR2: MNHEY and SVGAGI. The length of the CDR3 is 15 residues. The CDR3 region is CASSWVLAGGETQYF. The DNA of the CDR3 is TGTGCCAGCAGTTGGGTACTAGCGGGAGGGGAGACCCAGTACTTC.

The chain uses TRBV3-1 and TRBJ2-7, with no clear D. The V end was cut by 4 bases, the J end by 5 bases, with 18 bases between. Germline V gives CDR1 LGHDT, CDR2 YNNKEL (reference sequence). The CDR3 is made up of 15 amino acids. The chain's CDR3 is CASSRPVGSHHEQYF. Here the CDR3 DNA reads TGTGCCAGCAGCCGACCCGTAGGCTCCCACCACGAGCAGTACTTC.

The rearrangement uses TRBV6-2 or TRBV6-3 and TRBJ2-1; D is uncertain. CDR3 length: 13 amino acids. In germline, CDR1 is MNHEY, CDR2 SVGEGT. Trimming stripped 0 bases from V and 7 bases from J, with 7 bases between. CDR3 coding DNA: TGTGCCAGCAGTTACTCGAGCAGAAATGAGCAGTTCTTC. It codes for CASSYSSRNEQFF.

This clonotype was detected ten times or more. The V and J genes are TRBV7-2 and TRBJ2-6; the D gene is possibly TRBD1 (6 bases). Germline V gene sequence: CDR1 SGHTA, CDR2 FQGNSA. CDR3 length: 16 amino acids. The V and J ends lost 7 bases and 2 bases respectively, with 15 bases between them. The CDR3 loop reads CASMLSWGPGANVLTF. The CDR3 DNA sequence: TGTGCCAGCATGCTGAGTTGGGGGCCTGGGGCCAACGTCCTGACTTTC.

This clonotype has only a few counts. The V gene is TRBV20-1, the J gene TRBJ2-1; 8 bases map to TRBD2. This CDR3 has 16 residues. CDR1 DFQATT and CDR2 SNEGSKA come from the germline V gene (reference sequence). CDR3 loop: CSPVMTGGPGYNEQFF. The CDR3 DNA follows: TGCAGCCCTGTAATGACGGGGGGGCCGGGATACAATGAGCAGTTCTTC.

The V gene is TRBV7-6, the J gene TRBJ2-3; D is tentatively TRBD1 or TRBD2 (5 bases each). CDR3 size: 16 residues. Trimming removed 3 bases at V and 1 base at J, with 14 bases between. Germline V lookup: CDR1 SGHVS, CDR2 FNYEAQ. The CDR3 nucleotides read TGTGCCAGCAGCTTGCAGGGAGTGTATGGCACAGATACGCAGTATTTT. It specifies CASSLQGVYGTDTQYF.

The gene calls are TRBV29-1 and TRBJ1-1, with 8 bases that match TRBD1. Trimming cost V 2 bases and J 7 bases; bases outside gene matches: 9. The CDR3 length is 14 residues. CDR1 SQVTM and CDR2 ANQGSEA come from the germline V gene. This CDR3 reads CSVEIQGARNEAFF. The CDR3, as DNA: TGCAGCGTTGAAATCCAGGGGGCGCGAAATGAAGCTTTCTTT.

This clonotype has ten or more counts. The V and J genes are TRBV4-3 and TRBJ2-1; D perhaps matches TRBD1 (6 bases). Germline V lookup: CDR1 LGHNA, CDR2 YSLEER. V lost 2 bases and J 8 bases, leaving 13 bases between the germline ends. The CDR3 sequence is 14 residues long. The CDR3 sequence is CASSQTGIVDEQFF. In nucleotides, the CDR3 is TGCGCCAGCAGCCAAACAGGGATTGTCGATGAGCAGTTCTTC.